This T cell receptor beta chain was sequenced in a study of T cell changes during pregnancy in multiple sclerosis (dated by TCRdb to between 2018 and 2020). Study-wide context: In women with multiple sclerosis, the researchers looked at how the T cell repertoire shifted as pregnancy progressed.

Regarding this clone: This clone's antigen is unknown. No much larger clone is present one base from it, and per-base qualities are unavailable.

A distance of 21 bases separates the germline ends of V and J, which lose 1 base and 5 bases respectively. CDR1 and CDR2 were assigned from the germline V gene (reference sequence) as LNHDA and SQIVND. From the cysteine up to the phenylalanine, the CDR3 has a length of 18 residues. Only the CDR3 DNA stays, 54 bases, in frame from base 1. To prepare the library, the immunoSEQ multiplex PCR assay was applied. Imported from immuneACCESS, the table was reduced by TCRdb to in-frame sequences with V and J called. These copies leave out some clones; in studies compared against another copy, an unresolved V gene accounts for under half, and the cause of the remainder is not known. Within this sample are around 34,000 clones, with almost 90% of them counted one time only. The ten largest clones capture over 0.45% of the sample.

The sequences come from CD4+ T cells from peripheral blood mononuclear cells, collected in the second trimester of pregnancy. This chain joins TRBV19 to TRBJ2-1; 6 matching bases give a weak D call of TRBD2. The source of this sequence is a female donor with multiple sclerosis, enrolled in a pregnancy study. At the DNA level, the sequence is TGTGCCAGTAGTATAGCGGGAAGCGGGCTGGGAGGTGACAATGAGCAGTTCTTC. Its amino acids are CASSIAGSGLGGDNEQFF.